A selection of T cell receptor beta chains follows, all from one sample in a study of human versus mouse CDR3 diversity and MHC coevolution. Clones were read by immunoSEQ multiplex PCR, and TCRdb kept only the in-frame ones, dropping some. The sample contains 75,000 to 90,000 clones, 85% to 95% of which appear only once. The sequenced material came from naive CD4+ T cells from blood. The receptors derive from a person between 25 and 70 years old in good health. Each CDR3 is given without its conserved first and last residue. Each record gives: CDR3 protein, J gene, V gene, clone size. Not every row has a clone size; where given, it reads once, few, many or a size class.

CDR3 protein: ASSPRQVISYEQY
J gene: TRBJ2-7
V gene: TRBV7-9
clone size: -

CDR3 protein: ASSGQGGTGEF
J gene: TRBJ2-1
V gene: TRBV6-1
clone size: -

CDR3 protein: ASSVPDSYTGELF
J gene: TRBJ2-2
V gene: TRBV9
clone size: -

CDR3 protein: ASSPRGLGETQY
J gene: TRBJ2-5
V gene: TRBV2
clone size: -

CDR3 protein: ASSFRDSRDYEQY
J gene: TRBJ2-7
V gene: TRBV19
clone size: -

CDR3 protein: ASSQDIPHGRDEKLF
J gene: TRBJ1-4
V gene: TRBV4-1
clone size: few

CDR3 protein: ASAGWGETQY
J gene: TRBJ2-5
V gene: TRBV4-1
clone size: -

CDR3 protein: ASSLAGISGAGGETQY
J gene: TRBJ2-5
V gene: TRBV5-1
clone size: -

CDR3 protein: ASSSTGPSYEQY
J gene: TRBJ2-7
V gene: TRBV28
clone size: -

CDR3 protein: ASSTGQGGEKLF
J gene: TRBJ1-4
V gene: TRBV28
clone size: -

CDR3 protein: ASSLAGGNQPQH
J gene: TRBJ1-5
V gene: TRBV7-9
clone size: -

CDR3 protein: ASRPKWDSAINEQF
J gene: TRBJ2-1
V gene: TRBV7-2
clone size: -

CDR3 protein: ASAAGSNQPQH
J gene: TRBJ1-5
V gene: TRBV19
clone size: few

CDR3 protein: ASSERGGSYEQY
J gene: TRBJ2-7
V gene: TRBV2
clone size: -

CDR3 protein: ASSPGGGTTHQPQH
J gene: TRBJ1-5
V gene: TRBV7-6
clone size: once

CDR3 protein: ASSALYGYT
J gene: TRBJ1-2
V gene: TRBV9
clone size: -

CDR3 protein: ASSQEVRGMNTEAF
J gene: TRBJ1-1
V gene: TRBV4-1
clone size: -

CDR3 protein: ASSEGTGGGQPQH
J gene: TRBJ1-5
V gene: TRBV6-4
clone size: few

CDR3 protein: ASSEVFATPGSGNTIY
J gene: TRBJ1-3
V gene: TRBV18
clone size: -

CDR3 protein: ASGLEGALYNEQF
J gene: TRBJ2-1
V gene: TRBV7-2
clone size: -

CDR3 protein: ASSLPPGAGISTDTQY
J gene: TRBJ2-3
V gene: TRBV7-2
clone size: -

CDR3 protein: ASSLGTSGRSTDTQY
J gene: TRBJ2-3
V gene: TRBV5-1
clone size: -

CDR3 protein: ASSSGNTIY
J gene: TRBJ1-3
V gene: TRBV28
clone size: few

CDR3 protein: ASSPSNYGYT
J gene: TRBJ1-2
V gene: TRBV28
clone size: -

CDR3 protein: ASSLEGTGGRNSPLH
J gene: TRBJ1-6
V gene: TRBV5-6
clone size: -

CDR3 protein: ASSLQGRTIYEQY
J gene: TRBJ2-7
V gene: TRBV27
clone size: -

CDR3 protein: ASSPYRGNYGYT
J gene: TRBJ1-2
V gene: TRBV6-5
clone size: -

CDR3 protein: ASRQGASGSSWTYEQY
J gene: TRBJ2-7
V gene: TRBV7-8
clone size: -

CDR3 protein: AVQGSGELF
J gene: TRBJ2-2
V gene: TRBV10-3
clone size: few

CDR3 protein: ASSFRLAGSRGYTQY
J gene: TRBJ2-3
V gene: TRBV9
clone size: -

CDR3 protein: ASQGAGYEQY
J gene: TRBJ2-7
V gene: TRBV19
clone size: -

CDR3 protein: ASSLSSVYQPQH
J gene: TRBJ1-5
V gene: TRBV7-2
clone size: -

CDR3 protein: ASSPGVLRDEQF
J gene: TRBJ2-1
V gene: TRBV11-3
clone size: -

CDR3 protein: ASSSTVGGMTGELF
J gene: TRBJ2-2
V gene: TRBV7-2
clone size: -

CDR3 protein: ASSLTQGGLGEKLF
J gene: TRBJ1-4
V gene: TRBV27
clone size: -

CDR3 protein: ASSRASGGQYEQY
J gene: TRBJ2-7
V gene: TRBV7-2
clone size: -

CDR3 protein: ASSLSGTGENIQY
J gene: TRBJ2-4
V gene: TRBV6-5
clone size: -

CDR3 protein: ASSKPRGMNTEAF
J gene: TRBJ1-1
V gene: TRBV19
clone size: -

CDR3 protein: ASSPLRTGETQY
J gene: TRBJ2-5
V gene: TRBV11-2
clone size: -

CDR3 protein: ASSEYGNRGNEKLF
J gene: TRBJ1-4
V gene: TRBV25-1
clone size: -

CDR3 protein: ASSPLAERRYNEQF
J gene: TRBJ2-1
V gene: TRBV28
clone size: -

CDR3 protein: ASSIQGPAGGFKVYEQY
J gene: TRBJ2-7
V gene: TRBV19
clone size: once

CDR3 protein: ASSQAQGQRFYEQY
J gene: TRBJ2-7
V gene: TRBV4-3
clone size: -

CDR3 protein: ASSLSQGSYNSPLH
J gene: TRBJ1-6
V gene: TRBV7-8
clone size: -

CDR3 protein: ASSFWGEGNTIY
J gene: TRBJ1-3
V gene: TRBV28
clone size: -

CDR3 protein: ASSQGTSGFSYEQY
J gene: TRBJ2-7
V gene: TRBV4-3
clone size: once

CDR3 protein: ASSGSTSGSHEQY
J gene: TRBJ2-7
V gene: TRBV9
clone size: -

CDR3 protein: ASSLMADNEQF
J gene: TRBJ2-1
V gene: TRBV7-2
clone size: -

CDR3 protein: ASRGGPSSYNEQF
J gene: TRBJ2-1
V gene: TRBV7-3
clone size: -

CDR3 protein: ASSLNRDYGYT
J gene: TRBJ1-2
V gene: TRBV7-3
clone size: -

CDR3 protein: ASTGSYEQY
J gene: TRBJ2-7
V gene: TRBV5-1
clone size: -

CDR3 protein: ASTESHRDEAF
J gene: TRBJ1-1
V gene: TRBV6-1
clone size: -

CDR3 protein: ASSAAGTGGRYGYT
J gene: TRBJ1-2
V gene: TRBV5-4
clone size: -

CDR3 protein: ATSRGGVEVEAF
J gene: TRBJ1-1
V gene: TRBV15
clone size: -

CDR3 protein: ASSSPGQRNTEAF
J gene: TRBJ1-1
V gene: TRBV7-8
clone size: -

CDR3 protein: ASSVSGLRTGELF
J gene: TRBJ2-2
V gene: TRBV2
clone size: -

CDR3 protein: ASSATFLRDTQY
J gene: TRBJ2-3
V gene: TRBV6-4
clone size: -